Reported below is one T cell receptor (beta chain). Its antigen is currently unknown. The V end lost 5 bases, the J end lost 2 bases, and 16 bases lay between the germline ends. The germline CDR1 and CDR2 sequences are KGHDR and SFDVKD. The CDR3 is 16 amino acids. This record belongs to a study of T cell responses to AZD1222 COVID-19 vaccine. The wider study: Analyses pooled second doses at about 4 or about 12 weeks.

Study-wide findings and caveats: Possibly, clonal diversity was underestimated; donors were largely white British and included more females. No repertoire was sampled before or during the peak T cell response, only after it.

TCRdb's table, derived via immunoSEQ multiplex PCR, lists solely in-frame clones and lacks some. The sample has about 130,000 clones, around 92% seen once. The source of this sequence is an adult in good health. The source was peripheral blood, collected on day 0 of AZD1222 vaccination. The chain employs TRBV24-1 and TRBJ2-3, with a weak D call TRBD1 (5 bases). The chain's CDR3 is CATSAWTRGDTDTQYF. The DNA of the CDR3 is TGTGCCACCAGTGCCTGGACAAGGGGCGACACAGATACGCAGTATTTT.